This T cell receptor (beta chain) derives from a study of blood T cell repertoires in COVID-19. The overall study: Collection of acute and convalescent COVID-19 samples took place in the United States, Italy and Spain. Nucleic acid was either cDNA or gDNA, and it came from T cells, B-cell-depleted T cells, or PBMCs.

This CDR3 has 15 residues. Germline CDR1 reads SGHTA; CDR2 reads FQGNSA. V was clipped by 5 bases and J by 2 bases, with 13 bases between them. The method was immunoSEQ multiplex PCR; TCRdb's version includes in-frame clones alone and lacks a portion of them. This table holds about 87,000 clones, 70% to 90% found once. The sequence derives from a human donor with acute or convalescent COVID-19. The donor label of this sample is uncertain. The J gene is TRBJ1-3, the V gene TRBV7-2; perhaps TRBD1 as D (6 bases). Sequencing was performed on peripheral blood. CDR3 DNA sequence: TGTGCCAGCAGCCGGGGACACCTAACTGGAAACACCATATATTTT. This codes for CASSRGHLTGNTIYF.